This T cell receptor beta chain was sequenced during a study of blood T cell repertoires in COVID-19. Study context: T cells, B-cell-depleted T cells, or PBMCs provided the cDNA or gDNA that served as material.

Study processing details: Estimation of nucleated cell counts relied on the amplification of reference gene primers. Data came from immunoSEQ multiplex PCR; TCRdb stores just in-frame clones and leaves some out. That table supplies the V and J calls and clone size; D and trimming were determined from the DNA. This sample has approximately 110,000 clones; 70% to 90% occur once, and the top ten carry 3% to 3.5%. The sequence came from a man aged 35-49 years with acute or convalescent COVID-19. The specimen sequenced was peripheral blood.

CDR3 amino acids: CASSLSDRATYSDTQYF. The CDR3 nucleotides read TGTGCCAGCAGCTTAAGTGACAGGGCAACCTACTCCGATACGCAGTATTTT. The gene calls are TRBV7-3 and TRBJ2-3; 7 nucleotides line up with TRBD1. V shed 1 base and J 6 bases; nucleotides not matched to a gene: 13. The germline V gene encodes CDR1 SGHTA and CDR2 FQGTGA. The CDR3 is 17 residues long.